A single sample is the source of the 31 T cell receptor beta chains below, sequenced in a study of shared clonotypes between healthy human individuals. The naive CD8 fraction comprised CD45RO-negative cells positively selected for CCR7 and excluded terminally differentiated effector memory CD45RA+ cells. This table comes from immunoSEQ multiplex PCR, and its TCRdb copy is limited to in-frame clones, with some not included. This sample has some 1,900,000 clones; over 85% occur once, and the top ten carry 1% to 1.5%. The sample consisted of naive CD8+ T cells sorted from blood. The receptor source for this set is a young man in good health.

The genes are TRBV29-1 and TRBJ1-1, with TRBD1 as a possible D gene (5 bases). This CDR3 spans 13 amino acids. Looked up from germline, CDR1 is SQVTM and CDR2 is ANQGSEA. V was pared by 5 bases and J by 0 bases, with 10 bases between. CDR3 region: CSVTGTMNTEAFF. The DNA of the CDR3 is TGCAGCGTTACCGGGACGATGAACACTGAAGCTTTCTTT.

The V gene is TRBV10-2, the J gene TRBJ1-5; tentatively, D is TRBD1 (5 bases). Germline V gene sequence: CDR1 WSHSY, CDR2 SAAADI. Trimming took off 6 bases at V and 1 base at J, with 10 bases between the two ends. The CDR3 has 14 amino acids. The CDR3, as DNA: TGCGCCAGCAGCGGGTGGGACAGCAATCAGCCCCAGCATTTT. Translating it yields CASSGWDSNQPQHF.

J is TRBJ2-2 and V is TRBV6-5, with 8 positions matching TRBD2. The CDR3 totals 15 residues. The germline CDR1 and CDR2 sequences are MNHEY and SVGAGI. J was trimmed by 6 bases and V by 7 bases; bases with no gene match: 10. CDR3 nucleotide sequence: TGTGCCAGCACCTACGGGGGGGGCGGCTCCGGGGAGCTGTTTTTT. This translates into CASTYGGGGSGELFF.

The chain couples TRBV7-6 to TRBJ2-5; 8 bases are shared with TRBD2. Germline CDR1 is SGHVS and CDR2 is FNYEAQ. V lost 5 bases, J lost 2 bases, and 7 bases stayed unmatched. CDR3 length: 15 amino acids. The CDR3 DNA reads TGTGCCAGCAGCCTTATAGCGGGACTTCAAGAGACCCAGTACTTC. Amino acid sequence: CASSLIAGLQETQYF.

J is TRBJ2-1 and V is TRBV9, with D tentatively TRBD2 (5 bases). The CDR3 is 12 amino acids. Germline V gives CDR1 SGDLS, CDR2 YYNGEE. The V end lost 4 bases, the J end lost 6 bases, and 8 bases lay between the germline ends. CDR3 DNA: TGTGCCAGCAGCTTCAGCGGCAATGAGCAGTTCTTC. It codes for CASSFSGNEQFF.

The V call is TRBV11-2, the J call TRBJ2-5; D might be TRBD1 or TRBD2, each matching 5 bases. The CDR3 covers 14 residues. Trimming pared 0 bases from V and 4 bases from J, leaving 9 bases between. Germline V gene data show CDR1 as SGHAT and CDR2 as FQNNGV. This CDR3 is CASSLDPGTETQYF. Here the CDR3 DNA reads TGTGCCAGCAGCTTAGATCCAGGGACAGAGACCCAGTACTTC.

This chain joins TRBV5-6 and TRBJ1-1, with a weak D call TRBD1 (6 bases). The CDR3 loop spans 16 amino acids. Looked up from germline, CDR1 is SGHDT and CDR2 is YYEEEE. The V gene lost 0 bases and the J gene lost 0 bases, with 12 bases spanning the gap. CDR3 sequence (DNA): TGTGCCAGCAGCTTGGCGGGACACCACATGAACACTGAAGCTTTCTTT. Protein: CASSLAGHHMNTEAFF.

Notes on this clone: The same CDR3 can be traced to other DNA sequences in this sample. The chain is built from TRBV9 and TRBJ2-1; D perhaps matches TRBD2 (5 bases). V was shortened by 0 bases and J by 2 bases, with 9 bases between the two germline ends. The CDR3 is 15 amino acids. Germline values: CDR1 SGDLS, CDR2 YYNGEE. CDR3 sequence: CASSVDPGTYNEQFF. CDR3 in DNA: TGTGCCAGCAGCGTAGATCCGGGGACCTACAATGAGCAGTTCTTC.

This clone was detected once. The V call is TRBV30, the J call TRBJ1-4, with D uncertain. The germline V gene has CDR1 GTSNPN and CDR2 SVGIG (reference sequence). The CDR3 covers 14 residues. Trimming removed 0 bases from V and 7 bases from J, with 12 bases in between. The CDR3 nucleotides are TGTGCCTGGAGTGTAGGTGGCGAAGGTGAAAAACTGTTTTTT. This sequence encodes CAWSVGGEGEKLFF.

This chain uses TRBV9 with TRBJ2-7; D perhaps matches TRBD1 (5 bases). Germline V lookup: CDR1 SGDLS, CDR2 YYNGEE. V shed 4 bases and J shed 4 bases, with 6 bases lying between them. CDR3 size: 11 residues. CDR3 loop: CASSQGYEQYF. The CDR3 region has the DNA TGTGCCAGCAGCCAGGGTTACGAGCAGTACTTC.

The chain recombines TRBV5-1 with TRBJ1-1, with D possibly being TRBD1 (5 bases). Trimming cost V 2 bases and J 2 bases, with 16 bases left between them. CDR1 and CDR2 (germline): SGHRS, YFSETQ. The CDR3 has 16 amino acids. This chain's CDR3 is CASSFRGGADNTEAFF. The CDR3 DNA reads TGCGCCAGCAGCTTTCGGGGCGGGGCGGATAACACTGAAGCTTTCTTT.

This clone was observed once. The rearrangement uses TRBV5-8 and TRBJ1-2; D unclear. Trimming removed 1 base from V and 4 bases from J, with 23 bases in between. CDR3 length: 18 residues. CDR1 is SGHTS and CDR2 is YDEGEE in the germline V gene. CDR3 sequence reads: CASSLRQTYWSPSYGYTF. The CDR3 DNA sequence: TGTGCCAGCAGCTTGCGGCAAACGTATTGGTCCCCAAGCTATGGCTACACCTTC. The variable domain in full, completed from reference TRBV5-8 and TRBJ1-2, reads EAGVTQSPTHLIKTRGQQATLRCSPISGHTSVYWYQQALGLGLQFLLWYDEGEERNRGNFPPRFSGRQFPNYSSELNVNALELEDSALYLCASSLRQTYWSPSYGYTFGSGTRLTVV.

J is TRBJ2-3 and V is TRBV28; 8 bases match TRBD2. This CDR3 has 15 amino acids. Per germline, CDR1 MDHEN and CDR2 SYDVKM. With 6 bases clipped from V and 2 bases from J, the junction kept 7 bases outside the gene matches. In DNA, the CDR3 is TGTGCCAGCAGATCGGTGCGGGGGGCCACAGATACGCAGTATTTT. It codes for CASRSVRGATDTQYF.

Regarding this clone: The same CDR3 is also encoded by other DNA sequences in this sample. The chain links TRBV7-9 to TRBJ2-5; D uncertain. Germline lookup yields CDR1 SEHNR and CDR2 FQNEAQ (reference sequence). Trimming took 6 bases from V and 2 from J, leaving 13 bases between them. The CDR3 runs 14 residues. The CDR3: CASSSRGPQETQYF. The DNA of the CDR3 is TGTGCCAGCAGTTCCCGCGGCCCTCAAGAGACCCAGTACTTC. The whole variable domain, remainder taken from reference TRBV7-9 and TRBJ2-5, is DTGVSQNPRHKITKRGQNVTFRCDPISEHNRLYWYRQTLGQGPEFLTYFQNEAQLEKSRLLSDRFSAERPKGSFSTLEIQRTEQGDSAMYLCASSSRGPQETQYFGPGTRLLVL.

The CDR3 region is CASSPIDDNTEAFF. Here the CDR3 DNA reads TGTGCCAGCAGCCCAATAGACGATAACACTGAAGCTTTCTTT. V gene TRBV6-5 combines with J gene TRBJ1-1; D is unresolved. The V gene's germline CDR1 is MNHEY and CDR2 SVGAGI. The CDR3 is made up of 14 amino acids. The V and J ends lost 6 bases and 2 bases respectively, with 13 bases between them.

Concerning this clone: At one end the junction does not follow the germline gene, possibly because of a read error. The chain carries TRBV6-1 and TRBJ2-1, with D possibly TRBD2 on 6 matching bases. The CDR3 extends over 13 amino acids. Germline V gene data show CDR1 as MNHNS and CDR2 as SASEGT. For the CDR3, the DNA is TGTGCCAGCAGAGAAGCGGGTTTTGGTGAGCAGTTCTTC. Translation gives CASREAGFGEQFF.

The chain has TRBV5-4 and TRBJ2-7, with 9 bases matching TRBD1. Germline CDR1 is SGHNT and CDR2 is YYREEE (reference sequence). V was clipped by 3 bases and J by 3 bases; unmatched bases: 4. This CDR3 spans 14 amino acids. The CDR3 region is CASSSGQGFYEQYF. The CDR3 DNA reads TGTGCCAGCAGCTCCGGACAGGGGTTCTACGAGCAGTACTTC.

This chain uses TRBV28 with TRBJ1-1; 8 bases are a match to TRBD1. Germline trimming cut 6 bases from V and 4 bases from J; bases unmatched to any gene: 4. The CDR3 length is 13 residues. CDR1 is MDHEN, CDR2 SYDVKM, per germline. The CDR3 sequence: CASRPTGATEAFF. Here the CDR3 DNA reads TGTGCCAGCAGGCCGACAGGGGCCACTGAAGCTTTCTTT. Drawing the rest from reference TRBV28 and TRBJ1-1, the complete variable domain is DVKVTQSSRYLVKRTGEKVFLECVQDMDHENMFWYRQDPGLGLRLIYFSYDVKMKEKGDIPEGYSVSREKKERFSLILESASTNQTSMYLCASRPTGATEAFFGQGTRLTVV.

The V and J genes are TRBV10-2 and TRBJ2-3, with D perhaps TRBD2 (6 bases). From germline, CDR1 is WSHSY and CDR2 SAAADI. V dropped 0 bases and J dropped 2 bases, with 15 bases sitting between them. The CDR3 covers 17 residues. The CDR3 region has the DNA TGCGCCAGCAGTGAGTCGAGACTCGGCGGGACCACAGATACGCAGTATTTT. This gives the protein CASSESRLGGTTDTQYF.

This chain connects TRBV19 to TRBJ1-5; D is uncertain. Looked up from germline, CDR1 is LNHDA and CDR2 is SQIVND (reference sequence). The CDR3 totals 15 residues. V lost 6 bases and J 6 bases, leaving 18 bases between the germline ends. The CDR3 is CASRYDGEEGQPQHF. For the CDR3, the DNA is TGTGCCAGTAGATACGACGGAGAGGAGGGTCAGCCCCAGCATTTT.

In regard to this clone: Other DNA sequences in the same sample also yield this CDR3. The chain combines TRBV5-1 with TRBJ2-7; D is possibly TRBD2 (7 bases). This CDR3 has 15 amino acids. Germline values: CDR1 SGHRS, CDR2 YFSETQ. V lost 1 base and J lost 0, with 11 bases in between. The CDR3 nucleotides read TGCGCCAGCAGCTTGAGCGGGACACCCTCCTACGAGCAGTACTTC. It yields the protein CASSLSGTPSYEQYF.

With respect to this clone: Other DNA sequences from this sample encode an identical CDR3 as well. This chain links TRBV5-1 with TRBJ1-1; TRBD1 might be the D (6 bases). V lost 4 bases, J lost 3 bases, and 10 bases lay in between. This CDR3 spans 13 amino acids. Germline V lookup: CDR1 SGHRS, CDR2 YFSETQ. The CDR3 nucleotides read TGCGCCAGCAGCAGTACAGGGTACACTGAAGCTTTCTTT. Translated, it gives CASSSTGYTEAFF.

The V call is TRBV5-4, the J call TRBJ1-6; D is perhaps TRBD1 (5 bases). Germline CDR1 and CDR2: SGHNT and YYREEE (reference sequence). V was cut by 3 bases and J by 0 bases, with 13 bases left in between. There are 17 residues in the CDR3. The CDR3 DNA reads TGTGCCAGCAGCTGGGGCGGGTTAATCTCCTATAATTCACCCCTCCACTTT. It translates to CASSWGGLISYNSPLHF.

The chain is built from TRBV28 and TRBJ1-5; TRBD1 matches at 7 bases. Germline V gene sequence: CDR1 MDHEN, CDR2 SYDVKM. The CDR3 contains 14 residues. After removal of 2 bases from V and 6 bases from J, the junction contained 4 bases not matched to a gene. CDR3 sequence reads: CASSLRGGFQPQHF. Written as DNA, the CDR3 is TGTGCCAGCAGTTTACGAGGGGGCTTTCAGCCCCAGCATTTT.

The CDR3 region is CASSSAGRPNEKLFF. The CDR3 DNA reads TGTGCCAGCAGCTCCGCGGGCAGGCCTAATGAAAAACTGTTTTTT. The chain is built from TRBV13 and TRBJ1-4; D gene ambiguous. This CDR3 is 15 amino acids long. V lost 4 bases, J lost 3 bases, and 12 bases lay in between. The V gene's germline CDR1 is PRHDT and CDR2 FYEKMQ (reference sequence). The full variable domain, completed using reference TRBV13 and TRBJ1-4, is AAGVIQSPRHLIKEKRETATLKCYPIPRHDTVYWYQQGPGQDPQFLISFYEKMQSDKGSIPDRFSAQQFSDYHSELNMSSLELGDSALYFCASSSAGRPNEKLFFGSGTQLSVL.

The chain employs TRBV19 and TRBJ1-1; D might be TRBD1 (6 bases). The germline gives CDR1 LNHDA, CDR2 SQIVND (reference sequence). V was trimmed by 6 bases and J by 3 bases, leaving 20 bases between them. CDR3 size: 16 residues. CDR3 coding DNA: TGTGCCAGTAGCCCGAAATTATACAGGGAGGACACTGAAGCTTTCTTT. It specifies CASSPKLYREDTEAFF.

The V call is TRBV11-2, the J call TRBJ2-3; D not resolved. The CDR3 covers 16 residues. Trimming took off 3 bases at V and 4 bases at J, with 17 bases between the two ends. The V gene's germline CDR1 is SGHAT and CDR2 FQNNGV. DNA of the CDR3: TGTGCCAGCAGCTTGTGGGCAGGTGATGTCGCAGATACGCAGTATTTT. Amino acid sequence: CASSLWAGDVADTQYF.

This clone was seen only once. J is TRBJ1-5 and V is TRBV9, with 7 bases matching TRBD1. Trimming removed 0 bases from V and 9 bases from J; junction bases left unmatched: 3. The CDR3 length is 13 residues. Germline values: CDR1 SGDLS, CDR2 YYNGEE. The CDR3 protein is CASSVEGAWPQHF. In nucleotides, the CDR3 is TGTGCCAGCAGCGTAGAGGGGGCATGGCCCCAGCATTTT.

DNA of the CDR3: TGTGCCAGCTGGAAGGAGTCGGATACGCAGTATTTT. It specifies CASWKESDTQYF. The gene calls are TRBV13 and TRBJ2-3; no clear D. The CDR3 extends over 12 amino acids. The V end was cut by 8 bases, the J end by 6 bases, with 12 bases between. Germline CDR1 PRHDT, CDR2 FYEKMQ (reference sequence).

The J gene is TRBJ2-7, the V gene TRBV5-1, with TRBD1 matching 10 bases. V dropped 6 bases and J dropped 5; count of bases not matched to a gene: 8. This CDR3 region has 14 residues. Germline assignment: CDR1 SGHRS and CDR2 YFSETQ. CDR3 sequence (DNA): TGCGCCAGCATCGACGGACAGGGGGTAAACGAGCAGTACTTC. It yields the protein CASIDGQGVNEQYF.

The chain is built from TRBV19 and TRBJ1-4; no reliable D call. The germline V gene encodes CDR1 LNHDA and CDR2 SQIVND (reference sequence). The CDR3 is 17 residues long. The germline V and J ends were trimmed by 0 bases and 3 bases, with 14 bases remaining between them. The CDR3 DNA is TGTGCCAGTAGTATAGATCGTGAGGGCCAAGCTAATGAAAAACTGTTTTTT. Its protein product is CASSIDREGQANEKLFF.